This T cell receptor (beta chain) was observed in a study of blood T cell repertoires in COVID-19. Study-level background: The cDNA or gDNA used as material had been derived from T cells, B-cell-depleted T cells, or PBMCs.

Method: immunoSEQ multiplex PCR; TCRdb's copy keeps in-frame clones and lacks some. The sample carries roughly 180,000 clones, around 94% recorded once. The ends lost 6 bases at V and 7 bases at J; junction bases unmatched: 9. Germline lookup yields CDR1 LNHDA and CDR2 SQIVND (reference sequence). The CDR3 has 14 amino acids. This sequence originates from a man aged 25 to 40 with COVID-19, enrolled during active disease. The sample was peripheral blood. The chain carries TRBV19 and TRBJ1-2; the match to TRBD1 covers 9 bases. This CDR3 is CASRPDRGMGGYTF. CDR3 nucleotide sequence: TGTGCCAGTAGACCGGACAGGGGAATGGGTGGCTACACCTTC.